Below, one T cell receptor (beta chain) is given with its context. Its matching antigen is unknown. The source of the sample is a study of molecular identifiers for immune sequencing clone quantification. General observations from the study: Over 98% of effector molecules, yet under 1% of naive-cell molecules, were held by clones above 20 RNA copies. One cell's worth of spiked Jurkat TCR RNA was reportedly detectable among 850,000 to 1,000,000 naive cells.

CDR3 length: 13 residues. CDR1 is WNHNN, CDR2 SYGVQD, per germline (reference sequence). The V end was cut by 4 bases, the J end by 2 bases, with 9 bases between. Bulk TCR library preparation followed previously described methods with listed TCR primers. TCRdb called the PCR reads again in MiXCR, with one record for every CDR3 protein. Of nearly 650,000 distinct CDR3 sequences in the sample, about 25% are singletons; the top ten hold 0.6% to 0.9%. V usage is TRBV10-1 and J usage is TRBJ2-7; D call uncertain. Sequencing input: naive CD8+ T cells from blood, with Jurkat cell RNA spiked in. The subset here: FACS-sorted CD8+CD4-CCR7+CD45RA+ naive T cells. This TCR was sampled from a human donor in good health. Some libraries in this study had Jurkat cell RNA spiked in. The CDR3 DNA is TGCGCCAGCAGTGCCGGCGCAACCTACGAGCAGTACTTC. This gives the protein CASSAGATYEQYF.